These T cell receptor beta chains were read from a single sample in a study of T cell repertoires in cytomegalovirus infection. In TCRdb, the reads were re-called with MiXCR into one record per CDR3 protein. The repertoire has 150,000 to 200,000 distinct CDR3 sequences, roughly 19% of them found once; the top ten carry 2.5% to 3%. Sequencing used PBMCs. The receptors derive from a human donor in good health (CMV status not recorded). Some clones in this sample may be carry-over from other donors' samples. CDR3s include the opening cysteine and the closing phenylalanine or tryptophan. D genes are given only for firm matches.

d_gene	v_gene	j_gene	CDR3aa
.	TRBV12-3/TRBV12-4	TRBJ1-5	CASSLRRTPERLNQPQHF
.	TRBV29-1	TRBJ2-3	CSVEDRYTGSTDTQYF
TRBD1	TRBV7-8	TRBJ1-1	CASSRDREVKAFF
.	TRBV7-6	TRBJ2-3	CASSYRGTDTQYF
.	TRBV18	TRBJ2-3	CASSPGVRGAADTQYF
TRBD2	TRBV6-5	TRBJ2-5	CASRPGRVETQYF
.	TRBV5-4	TRBJ2-2	CASSLSGANTGELFF
TRBD2	TRBV7-8	TRBJ2-3	CASSTREGWDTQYF
TRBD1	TRBV5-1	TRBJ2-3	CASSWDRVEDTQYF
.	TRBV7-6	TRBJ2-1	CASSLEGPSGSYNEQFF
TRBD1	TRBV5-1	TRBJ1-1	CASSPHRGQSSTEAFF
.	TRBV7-2	TRBJ2-5	CASSLTTGGGVSQYF
TRBD1	TRBV6-1	TRBJ1-2	CASSFDRADYGYTF
.	TRBV12-3/TRBV12-4	TRBJ1-6	CASSTHSSYNSPLHF
TRBD2	TRBV2	TRBJ2-7	CASRVLAAQKQYF
.	TRBV11-2	TRBJ1-1	CASSFTGKNTEAFF
.	TRBV7-2	TRBJ1-5	CASSPLAGSNQPQHF
.	TRBV20-1	TRBJ1-1	CSARKRTVNTEAFF
.	TRBV5-4	TRBJ1-1	CASRDLRSGNTEAFF
.	TRBV14	TRBJ1-2	CASSQDLPYGYTF
TRBD2	TRBV20-1	TRBJ2-3	CSARAVLAGSSTDTQYF
TRBD1	TRBV11-3	TRBJ2-3	CASSSTGAYTQYF
.	TRBV12-3/TRBV12-4	TRBJ1-1	CASSLKYGAEAFF
.	TRBV7-9	TRBJ2-7	CASSLVGPEQYF
.	TRBV5-1	TRBJ1-4	CASSSIPGVGDEKLFF
.	TRBV5-3	TRBJ1-6	CASSMDRTNSPLHF
.	TRBV7-2	TRBJ2-1	CASSAIMSSYNEQFF
.	TRBV20-1	TRBJ1-4	CSAVAGENEKLFF
.	TRBV7-2	TRBJ2-1	CASSPDTSVWFF
.	TRBV7-2	TRBJ2-1	CASSSAGPWNEQFF
TRBD1	TRBV7-9	TRBJ2-7	CASSPLNRGTYEQYF
.	TRBV20-1	TRBJ2-1	CSASNPGGGAFF
.	TRBV7-6	TRBJ1-1	CASSLGTAIEAFF
TRBD1	TRBV11-2	TRBJ1-1	CASSARQGALNTEAFF
.	TRBV6-5	TRBJ1-1	CASSYRTGMMNTEAFF
.	TRBV7-2	TRBJ1-1	CASSSRMGTEAFF
.	TRBV3-1	TRBJ2-6	CASSQEGTGSGANVLTF
.	TRBV5-1	TRBJ2-5	CASSPTDGREETQYF
.	TRBV6-2/TRBV6-3	TRBJ2-1	CASNEGGSYNEQFF
TRBD2	TRBV12-3/TRBV12-4	TRBJ2-1	CASSFRTSGRVVDEQFF
.	TRBV7-2	TRBJ1-5	CASSLALGGQPQHF
.	TRBV7-3	TRBJ1-1	CASSGRGVPEAFF
TRBD2	TRBV7-6	TRBJ2-2	CASSLARLAGGPNTGELFF
.	TRBV6-2/TRBV6-3	TRBJ2-1	CASSSRRAYNEQFF
.	TRBV6-5	TRBJ2-1	CASRSSYNEQFF
.	TRBV19	TRBJ2-1	CASALGQTRPTYNEQFF
.	TRBV11-2	TRBJ2-7	CASSFFTTAAYEQYF
.	TRBV11-3	TRBJ1-2	CASSASEYGYTF
TRBD1	TRBV6-5	TRBJ2-4	CASSYYGTGGRSKNIQYF
.	TRBV9	TRBJ2-5	CASSVAGEETQYF